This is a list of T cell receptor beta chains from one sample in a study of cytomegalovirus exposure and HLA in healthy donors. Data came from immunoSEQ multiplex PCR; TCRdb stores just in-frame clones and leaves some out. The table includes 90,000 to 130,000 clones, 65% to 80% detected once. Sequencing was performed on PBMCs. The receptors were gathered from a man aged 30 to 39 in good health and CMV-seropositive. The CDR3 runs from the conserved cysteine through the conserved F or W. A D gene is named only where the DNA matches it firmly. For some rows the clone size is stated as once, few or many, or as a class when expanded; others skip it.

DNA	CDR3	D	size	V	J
TGTGCCAGCAGCTTAGACCTTCGGGGGGCCCAAGAGACCCAGTACTTC	CASSLDLRGAQETQYF	-	-	TRBV5-4	TRBJ2-5
TGTGCCAGCAGGTTGGACAGGGAGAACGACGAGCAGTACTTC	CASRLDRENDEQYF	TRBD1	-	TRBV6-5	TRBJ2-7
TGCGCCAGCAGCCTCAATGCGGCTAGCGAAGATACGCAGTATTTT	CASSLNAASEDTQYF	-	-	TRBV4-1	TRBJ2-3
TGTGCCAGCAGCGGAGGGGATATTAACTATGGCTACACCTTC	CASSGGDINYGYTF	-	once	TRBV25-1	TRBJ1-2
TGTGCCTGGAGTGTCGAGGGTGGGACTGAAGCTTTCTTT	CAWSVEGGTEAFF	-	-	TRBV30	TRBJ1-1
TGTGCCTTCAGTCCTGGGCAGGGCAATCAGCCCCAGCATTTT	CAFSPGQGNQPQHF	-	-	TRBV30	TRBJ1-5
TGTGCCAGCCACCTGCTAGCGGGGGGGCACACCGGGGAGCTGTTTTTT	CASHLLAGGHTGELFF	TRBD2	-	TRBV7-8	TRBJ2-2
TGTGCCAGCAGCCATGATACTAGCGGGGGGAACATTCAGTACTTC	CASSHDTSGGNIQYF	TRBD2	-	TRBV4-2	TRBJ2-4
TGTGCCAGCAGCCCTGTGAGAGGGTGGAATGAGCAGTTCTTC	CASSPVRGWNEQFF	-	-	TRBV7-9	TRBJ2-1
TGTACCAGCAGCGTAAGTAGGACAGGAGCGTCGGGCTACACCTTC	CTSSVSRTGASGYTF	TRBD1	-	TRBV9	TRBJ1-2
TGTGCCAGCAGCTCAGACAGAACCTACGAGCAGTACTTC	CASSSDRTYEQYF	-	-	TRBV11-2	TRBJ2-7
TGTGCCAGCAGCTTAGTAGGGACAGATAATTCACCCCTCCACTTT	CASSLVGTDNSPLHF	TRBD1	-	TRBV11-3	TRBJ1-6
TGTGCCAGCAGTTACTCGATGGGGCCAGAGAGATATGGCTACACCTTC	CASSYSMGPERYGYTF	-	-	TRBV6-5	TRBJ1-2
TGCGCCAGCAGCTTGGTCGGGAGGGACTCACCCCTCCACTTT	CASSLVGRDSPLHF	-	once	TRBV5-1	TRBJ1-6
TGTGCCAGCAGTCAAATTTTGAGGAGGCCTCATTCACCCCTCCACTTT	CASSQILRRPHSPLHF	-	-	TRBV4-2	TRBJ1-6
TGTGCCAGCAGGCGCCTTAGCTCTGGAAACACCATATATTTT	CASRRLSSGNTIYF	-	-	TRBV2	TRBJ1-3
TGTGCCAGCAGCTTAGCGCACGGGGTAGGTTACAATGAGCAGTTCTTC	CASSLAHGVGYNEQFF	-	-	TRBV7-2	TRBJ2-1
TGTGCCAGCAGCCCGACTATGGGACAGGCAACCTACGAGCAGTACTTC	CASSPTMGQATYEQYF	TRBD1	-	TRBV7-9	TRBJ2-7